The 5 T cell receptor beta chains given below trace back to one sample, sequenced in a study of shared clonotypes between healthy human individuals. The naive CD8 fraction comprised CD45RO-negative cells positively selected for CCR7 and excluded terminally differentiated effector memory CD45RA+ cells. The table came from immunoSEQ multiplex PCR; TCRdb's copy has only in-frame clones and leaves some out. The data show about 750,000 clones, almost 95% seen once. What was sequenced was naive CD8+ T cells sorted from blood. The source of these receptors is a man between 25 and 39 years old in good health.

This chain links TRBV5-6 with TRBJ2-7; the D is unclear. Trimming pared 4 bases from V and 1 base from J, leaving 9 bases between. This CDR3 is built from 13 residues. Germline loops: CDR1 SGHDT, CDR2 YYEEEE. The CDR3 region has the DNA TGTGCCAGCAGCGTGCTACTTTCCTACGAGCAGTACTTC. The encoded protein is CASSVLLSYEQYF.

V usage is TRBV30 and J usage is TRBJ2-7, with TRBD1 as a possible D gene (6 bases). This CDR3 contains 11 residues. Germline CDR1 is GTSNPN and CDR2 is SVGIG (reference sequence). The ends were cut back, 5 bases at V and 2 bases at J, with 7 bases in the middle. The DNA for the CDR3 is TGTGCCTGGGCAGGGGCCTACGAGCAGTACTTC. Encoded protein: CAWAGAYEQYF. Drawing the rest from reference TRBV30 and TRBJ2-7, the complete variable domain is SQTIHQWPATLVQPVGSPLSLECTVEGTSNPNLYWYRQAAGRGLQLLFYSVGIGQISSEVPQNLSASRPQDRQFILSSKKLLLSDSGFYLCAWAGAYEQYFGPGTRLTVT.

The rearrangement links TRBV18 to TRBJ2-5; 7 nucleotides align to TRBD1. This CDR3 contains 15 residues. Germline CDR1 and CDR2: KGHSH and LQKENI. The trim removed 6 bases at V and 0 bases at J, leaving 7 bases unmatched. The CDR3, as DNA: TGTGCCAGCTCGTCCGGGACAGACCACCAAGAGACCCAGTACTTC. Translated, it gives CASSSGTDHQETQYF.

Many counts were recorded for this clone. The V gene is TRBV5-6, the J gene TRBJ2-7; no firm D call. This CDR3 comprises 12 residues. Germline assignment: CDR1 SGHDT and CDR2 YYEEEE. V lost 2 bases, J lost 6 bases, and 9 bases lay in between. The CDR3 region is CASSFRSLEQYF. The CDR3 DNA follows: TGTGCCAGCAGCTTCAGGTCGCTCGAGCAGTACTTC.

V and J are TRBV6-6 and TRBJ2-7; D assignment may be TRBD1 or TRBD2 (5 bases each). This CDR3 is 16 amino acids long. In germline, CDR1 is MNHNY, CDR2 SVGAGI (reference sequence). V lost 8 bases and J 3 bases, leaving 23 bases between the germline ends. CDR3 nucleotides: TGTGCCAGCTCCAATGTTGGTGGGGGAGCTCGCTACGAGCAGTACTTC. Protein product: CASSNVGGGARYEQYF.